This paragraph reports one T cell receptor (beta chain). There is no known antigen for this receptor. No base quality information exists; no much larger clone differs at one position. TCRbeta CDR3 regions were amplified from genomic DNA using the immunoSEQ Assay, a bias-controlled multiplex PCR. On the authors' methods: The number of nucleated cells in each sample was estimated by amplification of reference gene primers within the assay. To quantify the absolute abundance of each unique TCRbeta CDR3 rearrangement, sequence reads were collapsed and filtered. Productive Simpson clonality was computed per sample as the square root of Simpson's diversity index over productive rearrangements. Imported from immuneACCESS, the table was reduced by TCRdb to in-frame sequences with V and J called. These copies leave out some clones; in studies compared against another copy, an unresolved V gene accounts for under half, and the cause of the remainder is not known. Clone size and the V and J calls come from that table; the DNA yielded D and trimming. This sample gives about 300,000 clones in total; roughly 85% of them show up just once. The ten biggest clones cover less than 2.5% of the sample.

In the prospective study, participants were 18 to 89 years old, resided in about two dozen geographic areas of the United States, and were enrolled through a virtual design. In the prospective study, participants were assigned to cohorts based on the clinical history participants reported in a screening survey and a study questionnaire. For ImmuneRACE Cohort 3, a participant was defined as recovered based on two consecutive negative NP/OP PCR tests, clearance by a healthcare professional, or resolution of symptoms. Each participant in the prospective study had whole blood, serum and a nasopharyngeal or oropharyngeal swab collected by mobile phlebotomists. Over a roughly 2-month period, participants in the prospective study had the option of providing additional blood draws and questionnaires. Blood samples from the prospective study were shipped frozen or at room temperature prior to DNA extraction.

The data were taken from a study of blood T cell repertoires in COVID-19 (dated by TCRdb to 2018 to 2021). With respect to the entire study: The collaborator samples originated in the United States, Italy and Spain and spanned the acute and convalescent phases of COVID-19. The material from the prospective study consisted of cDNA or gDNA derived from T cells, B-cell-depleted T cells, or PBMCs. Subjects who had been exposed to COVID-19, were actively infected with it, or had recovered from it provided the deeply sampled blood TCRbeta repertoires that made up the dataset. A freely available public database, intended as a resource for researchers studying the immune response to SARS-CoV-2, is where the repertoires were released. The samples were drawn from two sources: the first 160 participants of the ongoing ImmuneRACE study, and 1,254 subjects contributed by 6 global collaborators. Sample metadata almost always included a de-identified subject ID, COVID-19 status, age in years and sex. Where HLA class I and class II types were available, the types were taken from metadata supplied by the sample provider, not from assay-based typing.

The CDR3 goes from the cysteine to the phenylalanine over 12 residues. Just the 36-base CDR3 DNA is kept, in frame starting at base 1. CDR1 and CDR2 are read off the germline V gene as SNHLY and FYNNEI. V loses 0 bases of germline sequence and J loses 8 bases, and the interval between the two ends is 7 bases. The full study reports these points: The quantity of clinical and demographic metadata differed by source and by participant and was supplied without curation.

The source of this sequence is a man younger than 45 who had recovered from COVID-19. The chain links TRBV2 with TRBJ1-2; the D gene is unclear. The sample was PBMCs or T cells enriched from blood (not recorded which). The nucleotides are TGTGCCAGCAGTGAAGCGGAGGCGGGCTACACCTTC. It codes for CASSEAEAGYTF.